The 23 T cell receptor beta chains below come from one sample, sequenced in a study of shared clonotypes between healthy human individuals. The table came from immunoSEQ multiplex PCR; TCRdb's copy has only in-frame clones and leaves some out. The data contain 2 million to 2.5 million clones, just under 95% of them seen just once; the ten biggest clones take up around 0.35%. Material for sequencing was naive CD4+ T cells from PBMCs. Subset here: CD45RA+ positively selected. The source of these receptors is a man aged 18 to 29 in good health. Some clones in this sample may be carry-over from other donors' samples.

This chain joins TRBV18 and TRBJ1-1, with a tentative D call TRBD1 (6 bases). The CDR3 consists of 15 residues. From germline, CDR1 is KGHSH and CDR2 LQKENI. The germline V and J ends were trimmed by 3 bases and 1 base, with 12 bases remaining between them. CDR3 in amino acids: CASSPYRVGNTEAFF. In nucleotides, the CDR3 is TGTGCCAGCTCACCCTACAGGGTGGGGAACACTGAAGCTTTCTTT. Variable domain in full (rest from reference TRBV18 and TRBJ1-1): NAGVMQNPRHLVRRRGQEARLRCSPMKGHSHVYWYRQLPEEGLKFMVYLQKENIIDESGMPKERFSAEFPKEGPSILRIQQVVRGDSAAYFCASSPYRVGNTEAFFGQGTRLTVV.

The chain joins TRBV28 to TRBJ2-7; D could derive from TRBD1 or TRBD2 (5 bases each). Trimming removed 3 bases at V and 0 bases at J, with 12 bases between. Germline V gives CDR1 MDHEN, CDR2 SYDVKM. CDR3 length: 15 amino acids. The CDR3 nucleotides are TGTGCCAGCAGTTTTTCATGGGACCCCTCCTACGAGCAGTACTTC. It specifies CASSFSWDPSYEQYF.

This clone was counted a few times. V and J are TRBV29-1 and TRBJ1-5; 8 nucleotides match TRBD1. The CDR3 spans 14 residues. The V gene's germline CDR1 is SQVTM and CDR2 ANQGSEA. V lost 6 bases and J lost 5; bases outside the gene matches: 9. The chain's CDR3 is CSVAGQGKDQPQHF. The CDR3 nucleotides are TGCAGCGTCGCCGGACAGGGCAAGGATCAGCCCCAGCATTTT.

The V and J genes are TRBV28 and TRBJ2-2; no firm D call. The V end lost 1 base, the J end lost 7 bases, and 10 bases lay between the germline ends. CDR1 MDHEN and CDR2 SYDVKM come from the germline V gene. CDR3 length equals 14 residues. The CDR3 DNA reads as TGTGCCAGCAGTTTATATGTCCCGGGCGGGGAGCTGTTTTTT. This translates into CASSLYVPGGELFF.

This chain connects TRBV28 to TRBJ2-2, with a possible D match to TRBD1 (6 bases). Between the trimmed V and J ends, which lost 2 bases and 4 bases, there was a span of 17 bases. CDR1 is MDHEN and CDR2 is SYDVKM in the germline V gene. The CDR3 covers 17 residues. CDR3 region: CASSLGLGGWVTGELFF. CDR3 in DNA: TGTGCCAGCAGTTTAGGTCTAGGGGGTTGGGTCACCGGGGAGCTGTTTTTT.

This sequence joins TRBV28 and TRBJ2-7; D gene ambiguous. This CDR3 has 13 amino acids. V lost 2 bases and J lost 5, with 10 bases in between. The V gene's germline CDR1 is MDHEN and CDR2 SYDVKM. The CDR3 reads CASSLRPDDEQYF. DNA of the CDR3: TGTGCCAGCAGTTTAAGACCAGACGACGAGCAGTACTTC.

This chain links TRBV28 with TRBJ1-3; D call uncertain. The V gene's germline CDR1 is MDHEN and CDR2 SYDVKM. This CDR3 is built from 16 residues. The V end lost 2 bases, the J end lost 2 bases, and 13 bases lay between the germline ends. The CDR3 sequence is CASSLRAAAPGNTIYF. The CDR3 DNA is TGTGCCAGCAGTTTAAGGGCAGCCGCGCCTGGAAACACCATATATTTT.

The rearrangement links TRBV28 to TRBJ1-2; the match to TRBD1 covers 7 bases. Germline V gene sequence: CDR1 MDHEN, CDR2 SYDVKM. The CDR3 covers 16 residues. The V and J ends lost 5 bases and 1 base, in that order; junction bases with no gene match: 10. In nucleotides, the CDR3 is TGTGCCAGCAGTCTTATACCGGGACAGAATAACTATGGCTACACCTTC. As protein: CASSLIPGQNNYGYTF.

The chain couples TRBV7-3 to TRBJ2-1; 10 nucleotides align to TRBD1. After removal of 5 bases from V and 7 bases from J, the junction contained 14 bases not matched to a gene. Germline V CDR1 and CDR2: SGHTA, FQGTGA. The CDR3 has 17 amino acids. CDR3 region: CASSTLPPGQGFNEQFF. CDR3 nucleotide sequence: TGTGCCAGCAGCACCCTTCCCCCGGGACAGGGGTTTAATGAGCAGTTCTTC.

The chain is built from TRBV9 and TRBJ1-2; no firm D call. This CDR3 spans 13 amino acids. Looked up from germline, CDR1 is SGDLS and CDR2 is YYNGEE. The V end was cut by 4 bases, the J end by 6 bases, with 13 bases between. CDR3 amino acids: CASSSTWDHGYTF. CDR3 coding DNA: TGTGCCAGCAGCTCCACTTGGGATCATGGCTACACCTTC.

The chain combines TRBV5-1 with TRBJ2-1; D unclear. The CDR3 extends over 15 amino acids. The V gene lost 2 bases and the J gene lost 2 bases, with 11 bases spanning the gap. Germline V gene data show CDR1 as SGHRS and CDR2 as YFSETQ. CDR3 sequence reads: CASSFGLNTYNEQFF. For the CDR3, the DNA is TGCGCCAGCAGCTTTGGGCTAAACACCTACAATGAGCAGTTCTTC.

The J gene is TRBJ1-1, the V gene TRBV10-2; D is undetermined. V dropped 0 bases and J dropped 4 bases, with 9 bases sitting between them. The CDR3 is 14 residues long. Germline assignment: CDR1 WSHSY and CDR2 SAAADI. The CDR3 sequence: CASSESRTLTEAFF. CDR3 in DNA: TGCGCCAGCAGTGAGTCCCGGACGCTCACTGAAGCTTTCTTT.

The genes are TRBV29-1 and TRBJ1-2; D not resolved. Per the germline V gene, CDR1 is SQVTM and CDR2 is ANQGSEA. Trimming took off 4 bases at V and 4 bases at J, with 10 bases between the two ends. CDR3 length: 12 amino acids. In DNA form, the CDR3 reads TGCAGCGTTGGCCAGCCGAGCTATGGCTACACCTTC. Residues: CSVGQPSYGYTF.

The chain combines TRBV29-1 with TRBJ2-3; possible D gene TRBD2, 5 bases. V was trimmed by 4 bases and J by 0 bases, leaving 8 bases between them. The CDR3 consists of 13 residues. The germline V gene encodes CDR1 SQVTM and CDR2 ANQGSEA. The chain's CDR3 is CSVGGWSTDTQYF. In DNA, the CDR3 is TGCAGCGTTGGAGGGTGGAGCACAGATACGCAGTATTTT.

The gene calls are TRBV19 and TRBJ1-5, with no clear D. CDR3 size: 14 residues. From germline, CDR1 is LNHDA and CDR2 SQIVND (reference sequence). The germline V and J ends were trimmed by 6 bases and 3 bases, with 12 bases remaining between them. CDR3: CASSATGFNQPQHF. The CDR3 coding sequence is TGTGCCAGTAGCGCGACGGGCTTCAATCAGCCCCAGCATTTT. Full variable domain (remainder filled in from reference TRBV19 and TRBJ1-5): DGGITQSPKYLFRKEGQNVTLSCEQNLNHDAMYWYRQDPGQGLRLIYYSQIVNDFQKGDIAEGYSVSREKKESFPLTVTSAQKNPTAFYLCASSATGFNQPQHFGDGTRLSIL.

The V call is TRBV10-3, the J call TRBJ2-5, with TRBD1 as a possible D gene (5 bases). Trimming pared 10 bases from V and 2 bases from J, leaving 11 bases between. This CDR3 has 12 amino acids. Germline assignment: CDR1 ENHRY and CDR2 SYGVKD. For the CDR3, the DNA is TGTGCCACCAAATCAGGGCAAGAGACCCAGTACTTC. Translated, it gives CATKSGQETQYF.

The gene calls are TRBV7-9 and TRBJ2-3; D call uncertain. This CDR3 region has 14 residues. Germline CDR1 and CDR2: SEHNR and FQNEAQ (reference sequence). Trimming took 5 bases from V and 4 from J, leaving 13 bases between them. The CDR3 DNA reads TGTGCCAGCAGCGACCTCTTGGGCGCAGATACGCAGTATTTT. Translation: CASSDLLGADTQYF.

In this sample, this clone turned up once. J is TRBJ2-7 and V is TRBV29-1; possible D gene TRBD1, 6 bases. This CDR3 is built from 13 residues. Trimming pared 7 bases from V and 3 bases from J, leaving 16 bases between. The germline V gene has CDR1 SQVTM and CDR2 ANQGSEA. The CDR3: CSAGAGVYYEQYF. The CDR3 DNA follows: TGCAGCGCCGGGGCAGGGGTATACTACGAGCAGTACTTC.

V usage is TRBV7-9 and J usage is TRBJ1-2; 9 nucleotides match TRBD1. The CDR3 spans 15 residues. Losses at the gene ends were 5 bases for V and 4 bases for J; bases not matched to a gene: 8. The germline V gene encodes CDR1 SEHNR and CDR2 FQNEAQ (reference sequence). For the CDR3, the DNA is TGTGCCAGCAGCATACAGGGGGCGCCCGGCTATGGCTACACCTTC. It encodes CASSIQGAPGYGYTF.

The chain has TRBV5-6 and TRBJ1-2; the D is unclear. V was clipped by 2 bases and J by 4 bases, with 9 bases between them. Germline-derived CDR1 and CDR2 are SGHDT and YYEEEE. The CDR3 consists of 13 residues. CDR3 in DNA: TGTGCCAGCAGCTTACAGAAAAGCTATGGCTACACCTTC. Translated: CASSLQKSYGYTF.

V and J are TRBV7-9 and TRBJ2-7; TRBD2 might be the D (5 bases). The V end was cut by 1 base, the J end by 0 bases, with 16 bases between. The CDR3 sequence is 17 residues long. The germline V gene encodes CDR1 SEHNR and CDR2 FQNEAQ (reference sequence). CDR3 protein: CASSLVLLAQSSYEQYF. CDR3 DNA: TGTGCCAGCAGCTTAGTCCTCCTAGCTCAGAGCTCCTACGAGCAGTACTTC.

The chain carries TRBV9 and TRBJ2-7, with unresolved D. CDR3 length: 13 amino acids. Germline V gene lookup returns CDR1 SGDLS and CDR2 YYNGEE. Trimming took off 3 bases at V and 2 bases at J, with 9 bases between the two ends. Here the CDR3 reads CASSAPPAYEQYF. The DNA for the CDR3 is TGTGCCAGCAGCGCCCCCCCGGCCTACGAGCAGTACTTC.

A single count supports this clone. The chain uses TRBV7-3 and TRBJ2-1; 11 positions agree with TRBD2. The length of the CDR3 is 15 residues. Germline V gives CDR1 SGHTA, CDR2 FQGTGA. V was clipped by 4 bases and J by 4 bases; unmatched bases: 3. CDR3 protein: CASSSTSGGYNEQFF. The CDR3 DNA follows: TGTGCCAGCAGCTCAACTAGCGGGGGTTACAATGAGCAGTTCTTC.